A single sample is the source of the 21 T cell receptor beta chains below, sequenced in a study of blood T cell repertoires in COVID-19. The assay was immunoSEQ multiplex PCR, and TCRdb's table has in-frame clones only and misses some. The sample contains about 45,000 clones, roughly 80% of which appear only once. Input material: peripheral blood. The receptors come from a human donor in a cohort sampled during active COVID-19.

The chain is built from TRBV15 and TRBJ2-3; possible D gene TRBD2, 6 bases. Trimming removed 0 bases at V and 1 base at J, with 14 bases between. Germline V lookup: CDR1 LNHNV, CDR2 YYDKDF (reference sequence). The CDR3 sequence is 17 residues long. CDR3 in DNA: TGTGCCACCAGCAGAGATACCCGGGGGAAACGCACAGATACGCAGTATTTT. Protein sequence: CATSRDTRGKRTDTQYF. Full variable domain (missing parts from reference TRBV15 and TRBJ2-3): DAMVIQNPRYQVTQFGKPVTLSCSQTLNHNVMYWYQQKSSQAPKLLFHYYDKDFNNEADTPDNFQSRRPNTSFCFLDIRSPGLGDTAMYLCATSRDTRGKRTDTQYFGPGTRLTVL.

This clone was detected once. The V call is TRBV20-1, the J call TRBJ1-3; D uncertain. The V and J ends lost 5 bases and 5 bases respectively, with 7 bases between them. The CDR3 length is 11 residues. CDR1 and CDR2 from the germline V gene are DFQATT and SNEGSKA (reference sequence). CDR3 bases: TGCAGTGCTGTAGTACGAAACACCATATATTTT. Its translation: CSAVVRNTIYF.

The chain is built from TRBV5-1 and TRBJ1-3; 7 nucleotides align to TRBD1. J lost 3 bases, V lost 3 bases, and 3 bases had no gene match. Germline CDR1 reads SGHRS; CDR2 reads YFSETQ. The CDR3 covers 14 residues. CDR3 protein: CASSWDSHGNTIYF. The CDR3 nucleotides are TGCGCCAGCAGCTGGGACAGTCATGGAAACACCATATATTTT. The variable domain in full, completed from reference TRBV5-1 and TRBJ1-3, reads KAGVTQTPRYLIKTRGQQVTLSCSPISGHRSVSWYQQTPGQGLQFLFEYFSETQRNKGNFPGRFSGRQFSNSRSEMNVSTLELGDSALYLCASSWDSHGNTIYFGEGSWLTVV.

The rearrangement uses TRBV5-6 and TRBJ2-5, with D tentatively TRBD2 (5 bases). V dropped 1 base and J dropped 5 bases, with 9 bases sitting between them. The CDR3 is 13 amino acids. Germline CDR1 is SGHDT and CDR2 is YYEEEE. DNA for the CDR3: TGTGCCAGCAGCTTGCTGCGGAGGGAGACCCAGTACTTC. Residues: CASSLLRRETQYF.

The chain has TRBV28 and TRBJ2-2, with D tentatively TRBD2 (7 bases). The CDR3 runs to 14 residues. The germline V gene has CDR1 MDHEN and CDR2 SYDVKM. Trimming cost V 11 bases and J 2 bases, with 15 bases left between them. CDR3 sequence reads: CAGGGHRNTGELFF. DNA for the CDR3: TGTGCCGGCGGGGGCCATAGAAACACCGGGGAGCTGTTTTTT.

V and J are TRBV28 and TRBJ1-1; 9 bases are shared with TRBD1. This CDR3 comprises 13 residues. Germline values: CDR1 MDHEN, CDR2 SYDVKM. V lost 6 bases and J lost 1; bases outside the gene matches: 0. DNA of the CDR3: TGTGCCAGCAGGGGACAGGGGAACACTGAAGCTTTCTTT. Protein sequence: CASRGQGNTEAFF.

This chain joins TRBV3-1 (or the pseudogene TRBV3-2) and TRBJ2-1; D gene ambiguous. Germline V gene lookup returns CDR1 LGHDT and CDR2 YNNKEL (reference sequence). This CDR3 has 12 residues. The ends were cut back, 4 bases at V and 5 bases at J, with 6 bases in the middle. The CDR3 spells CASSRHNNEQFF. The CDR3 DNA reads TGTGCCAGCAGCCGCCACAACAATGAGCAGTTCTTC.

The chain recombines TRBV7-6 with TRBJ2-2; D gene uncertain. The CDR3 has 13 residues. Germline CDR1 SGHVS, CDR2 FNYEAQ. The V end was cut by 3 bases, the J end by 2 bases, with 4 bases between. In DNA, the CDR3 is TGTGCCAGCAGCTTCGGTAACACCGGGGAGCTGTTTTTT. Translated: CASSFGNTGELFF.

The chain uses TRBV2 and TRBJ2-3; 7 bases fit TRBD2. The CDR3 has 16 residues. Germline lookup yields CDR1 SNHLY and CDR2 FYNNEI. J gave up 2 bases and V 4 bases, and 9 bases lay outside the gene matches. The CDR3 loop reads CASSGTGGDYTDTQYF. The CDR3 coding sequence is TGTGCCAGCAGTGGAACTGGCGGGGACTACACAGATACGCAGTATTTT.

The rearrangement joins TRBV3-1 (or the pseudogene TRBV3-2) to TRBJ2-1; 8 bases are shared with TRBD2. The CDR3 has 17 residues. Unmatched junction bases numbered 9, after V lost 0 bases and J lost 5 bases. Germline-derived CDR1 and CDR2 are LGHDT and YNNKEL (reference sequence). CDR3 nucleotide sequence: TGTGCCAGCAGCCAAGATCTTGTTAGCGGGATAAACAATGAGCAGTTCTTC. Its protein product is CASSQDLVSGINNEQFF.

This clone was recorded once. CDR3 sequence reads: CASSLTLDGYTF. CDR3 bases: TGTGCCAGCAGCTTAACTTTGGATGGCTACACCTTC. The chain couples TRBV7-9 to TRBJ1-2; D unresolved. The CDR3 totals 12 residues. The germline V and J ends were trimmed by 2 bases and 6 bases, with 7 bases remaining between them. Per germline, CDR1 SEHNR and CDR2 FQNEAQ (reference sequence).

The rearrangement joins TRBV6-5 to TRBJ2-3; the match to TRBD1 covers 7 bases. After removal of 8 bases from V and 2 bases from J, the junction contained 4 bases not matched to a gene. CDR3 length equals 13 residues. The germline V gene has CDR1 MNHEY and CDR2 SVGAGI. The CDR3 is CASGGQFTDTQYF. For the CDR3, the DNA is TGTGCCAGCGGGGGACAGTTCACAGATACGCAGTATTTT.

V usage is TRBV19 and J usage is TRBJ1-2; 7 nucleotides line up with TRBD1. There are 13 residues in the CDR3. Germline V lookup: CDR1 LNHDA, CDR2 SQIVND (reference sequence). The V and J ends lost 4 bases and 5 bases, in that order; junction bases with no gene match: 4. This CDR3 is CASSRDRKYGYTF. For the CDR3, the DNA is TGTGCCAGTAGTAGGGACAGAAAATATGGCTACACCTTC. The variable domain in full, with the rest retrieved from reference TRBV19 and TRBJ1-2, is DGGITQSPKYLFRKEGQNVTLSCEQNLNHDAMYWYRQDPGQGLRLIYYSQIVNDFQKGDIAEGYSVSREKKESFPLTVTSAQKNPTAFYLCASSRDRKYGYTFGSGTRLTVV.

V gene TRBV5-1 combines with J gene TRBJ1-5; D gene ambiguous. CDR1 SGHRS and CDR2 YFSETQ come from the germline V gene. V was shortened by 0 bases and J by 2 bases, with 9 bases between the two germline ends. CDR3 length: 15 residues. For the CDR3, the DNA is TGCGCCAGCAGCTTGGGCGACGGGGGCAATCAGCCCCAGCATTTT. It yields the protein CASSLGDGGNQPQHF.

The chain employs TRBV30 and TRBJ2-3, with 8 bases that match TRBD2. The CDR3 has 13 residues. The germline CDR1 and CDR2 sequences are GTSNPN and SVGIG (reference sequence). Germline trimming cut 4 bases from V and 6 bases from J; bases unmatched to any gene: 6. CDR3 DNA: TGTGCCTGGAAGTACGGGGGGGCTGATACGCAGTATTTT. Amino acids: CAWKYGGADTQYF.

The rearrangement links TRBV28 to TRBJ1-4; D gene uncertain. Per the germline V gene, CDR1 is MDHEN and CDR2 is SYDVKM. This CDR3 is built from 12 residues. The V end lost 3 bases, the J end lost 8 bases, and 7 bases lay between the germline ends. The CDR3 DNA follows: TGTGCCAGCAGTTTCCCGGGGGAAAAACTGTTTTTT. This codes for CASSFPGEKLFF.

The genes are TRBV6-2 or TRBV6-3 and TRBJ2-3, with 11 bases aligning to TRBD2. The J segment lost 4 bases and the V segment lost 2 bases, leaving 11 bases of the junction unmatched. Germline V gene sequence: CDR1 MNHEY, CDR2 SVGEGT. The CDR3 spans 18 residues. CDR3 in amino acids: CASSYRGSGGAEADTQYF. The CDR3 DNA follows: TGTGCCAGCAGTTACCGTGGTAGCGGGGGGGCCGAGGCAGATACGCAGTATTTT.

A word on this clone: Its ends do not fully match the called genes, so a read error is possible. The CDR3 protein is CASSLARTSGGIVEQFF. CDR3 DNA sequence: TGTGCTAGCAGCTTAGCGAGGACTAGCGGGGGTATTGTTGAGCAGTTCTTC. V usage is TRBV7-7 and J usage is TRBJ2-1; 13 bases fit TRBD2. CDR1 is SSHAT, CDR2 FNYEAQ, per germline (reference sequence). This CDR3 has 17 amino acids. The full variable domain, with the rest looked up from reference TRBV7-7 and TRBJ2-1, is GAGVSQSPRYKVTKRGQDVTLRCDPISSHATLYWYQQALGQGPEFLTYFNYEAQPDKSGLPSDRFSAERPEGSISTLTIQRTEQRDSAMYRCASSLARTSGGIVEQFFGPGTRLTVL.

The V gene is TRBV29-1, the J gene TRBJ2-1; 7 bases match TRBD2. This CDR3 spans 16 amino acids. V lost 5 bases to trimming and J lost 5 bases; unmatched junction nucleotides: 15. From germline, CDR1 is SQVTM and CDR2 ANQGSEA. CDR3 bases: TGCAGCGTTCCGACCTGGCGGGGAGGGGCCCACAATGAGCAGTTCTTC. It specifies CSVPTWRGGAHNEQFF.

V usage is TRBV12-5 and J usage is TRBJ1-5, with 7 bases fitting TRBD1. The V segment lost 0 bases and the J segment 2 bases; nucleotides outside the gene matches: 13. The CDR3 length is 19 residues. CDR1 LGHNT and CDR2 FRNRAP come from the germline V gene. The DNA for the CDR3 is TGTGCTAGTGGTTTGGTACTGGGGTCAGGGGGATTACGCAATCAGCCCCAGCATTTT. Its translation is CASGLVLGSGGLRNQPQHF.

This sequence joins TRBV5-8 and TRBJ2-5, with TRBD2 matching 8 bases. The CDR3 totals 16 residues. The V and J ends lost 2 bases and 5 bases, in that order; junction bases with no gene match: 11. The V gene's germline CDR1 is SGHTS and CDR2 YDEGEE. This CDR3 reads CASSLAVSAGAETQYF. CDR3 bases: TGTGCCAGCAGCTTAGCGGTGTCAGCGGGGGCGGAGACCCAGTACTTC.